This T cell receptor (beta chain) is from a study of naive and memory T cell subsets. Trimming pared 6 bases from V and 3 bases from J, leaving 10 bases between. CDR3 length: 13 residues. Study results and limitations: TCR transcript changes with activation or differentiation may affect this RNA method.

A UMI-containing oligonucleotide was joined by 3' ligation to the TCR cDNA template. RNA was extracted from 2 to 3 ml of whole blood of healthy adults. Cells were not sorted; total RNA input targeted roughly 1 to 1,100 ng. Four PCR rounds used nested alpha and beta constant region primers plus the SP2 primer. Reverse transcription of blood and skin TCR RNA was primed at alpha and beta constant regions. MiXCR was run by TCRdb on the 5' RACE reads, yielding one entry per CDR3 protein. The sample includes approximately 32,000 distinct CDR3 sequences, approximately 15% seen only once; the top ten take roughly 2.6%. This clonotype came up many times. Its antigen remains unknown.

The V gene is TRBV12-3 or TRBV12-4, the J gene TRBJ2-3; D is ambiguous. The origin of this receptor is a female donor in good health. The CDR3 DNA reads TGTGCCAGCAGCCTCAGGTCGACAGATACGCAGTATTTT. Translating gives CASSLRSTDTQYF.